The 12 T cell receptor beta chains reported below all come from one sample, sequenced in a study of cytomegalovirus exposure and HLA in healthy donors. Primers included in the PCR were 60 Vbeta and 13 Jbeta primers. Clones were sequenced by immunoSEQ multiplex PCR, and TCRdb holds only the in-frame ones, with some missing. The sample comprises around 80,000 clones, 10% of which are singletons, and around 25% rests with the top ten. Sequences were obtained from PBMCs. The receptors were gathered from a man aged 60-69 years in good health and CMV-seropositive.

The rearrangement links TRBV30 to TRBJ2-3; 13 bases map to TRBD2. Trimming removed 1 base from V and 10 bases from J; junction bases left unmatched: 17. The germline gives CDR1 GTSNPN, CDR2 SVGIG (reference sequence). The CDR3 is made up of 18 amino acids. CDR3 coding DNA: TGTGCCTGGAGTGGACTAGCGGGAGGCATCTTCCGCACCGATGCGCAGTATTTT. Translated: CAWSGLAGGIFRTDAQYF.

Written as DNA, the CDR3 is TGTGCCAGCACCAAGGAGGGGGCCTTGAACACTGAAGCTTTCTTT. Encoded protein: CASTKEGALNTEAFF. This sequence joins TRBV6-5 and TRBJ1-1; 7 positions agree with TRBD1. Germline-derived CDR1 and CDR2 are MNHEY and SVGAGI. The CDR3 has 15 residues. Trimming cost V 7 bases and J 0 bases; bases outside gene matches: 8.

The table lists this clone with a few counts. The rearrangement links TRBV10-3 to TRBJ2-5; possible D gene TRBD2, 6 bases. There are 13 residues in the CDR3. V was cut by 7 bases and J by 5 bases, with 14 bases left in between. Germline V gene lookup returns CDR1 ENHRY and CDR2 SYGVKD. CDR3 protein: CAINGELAETQYF. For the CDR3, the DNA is TGTGCCATCAACGGGGAACTAGCTGAGACCCAGTACTTC.

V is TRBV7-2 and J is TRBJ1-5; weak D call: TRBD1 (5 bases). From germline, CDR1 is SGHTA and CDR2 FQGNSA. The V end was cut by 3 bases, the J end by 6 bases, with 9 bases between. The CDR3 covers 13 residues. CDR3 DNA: TGTGCCAGCAGCTTGGGGGGAACTCAGCCCCAGCATTTT. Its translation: CASSLGGTQPQHF.

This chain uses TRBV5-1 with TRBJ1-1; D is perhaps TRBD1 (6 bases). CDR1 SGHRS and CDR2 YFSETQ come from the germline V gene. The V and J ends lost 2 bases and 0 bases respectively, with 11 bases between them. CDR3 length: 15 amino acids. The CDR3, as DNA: TGCGCCAGCAGCTTACAGGGCGACGTGAACACTGAAGCTTTCTTT. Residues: CASSLQGDVNTEAFF.

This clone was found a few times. The DNA for the CDR3 is TGTGCCAGCAGCCCACAGGGGGCTGTTGGCTACACCTTC. This sequence encodes CASSPQGAVGYTF. The rearrangement joins TRBV7-3 to TRBJ1-2; 9 bases align to TRBD1. V was clipped by 5 bases and J by 7 bases; unmatched bases: 5. The germline gives CDR1 SGHTA, CDR2 FQGTGA. The length of the CDR3 is 13 residues.

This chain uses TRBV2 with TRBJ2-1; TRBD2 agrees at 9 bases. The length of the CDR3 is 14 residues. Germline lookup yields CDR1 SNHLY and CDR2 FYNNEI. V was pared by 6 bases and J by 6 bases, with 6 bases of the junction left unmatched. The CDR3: CASSTMTSGNEQFF. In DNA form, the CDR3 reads TGTGCCAGCAGCACCATGACTAGCGGCAATGAGCAGTTCTTC.

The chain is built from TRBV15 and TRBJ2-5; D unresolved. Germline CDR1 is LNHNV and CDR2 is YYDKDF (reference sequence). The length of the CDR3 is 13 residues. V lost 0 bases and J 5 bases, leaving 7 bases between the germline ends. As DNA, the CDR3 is TGTGCCACCAGCAGAGATGCGGTCGAGACCCAGTACTTC. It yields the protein CATSRDAVETQYF.

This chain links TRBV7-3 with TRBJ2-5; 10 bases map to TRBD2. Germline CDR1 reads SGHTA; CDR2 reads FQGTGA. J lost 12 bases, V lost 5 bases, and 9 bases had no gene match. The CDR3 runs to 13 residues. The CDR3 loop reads CASSPQRGGPEYF. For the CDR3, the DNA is TGTGCCAGCAGCCCCCAGCGGGGGGGACCAGAGTACTTC.

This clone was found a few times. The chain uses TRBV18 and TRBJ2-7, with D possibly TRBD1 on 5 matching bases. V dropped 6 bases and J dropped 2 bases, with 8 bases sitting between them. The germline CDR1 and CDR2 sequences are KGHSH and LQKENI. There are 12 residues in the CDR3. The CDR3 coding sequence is TGTGCCAGCTCCCTACAGGCCTACGAGCAGTACTTC. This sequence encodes CASSLQAYEQYF.

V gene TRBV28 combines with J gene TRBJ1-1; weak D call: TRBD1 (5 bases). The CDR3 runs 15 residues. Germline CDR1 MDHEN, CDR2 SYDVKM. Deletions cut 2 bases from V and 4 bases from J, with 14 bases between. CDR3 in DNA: TGTGCCAGCAGTTTACTCGGGGGAGGGCGCACTGAAGCTTTCTTT. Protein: CASSLLGGGRTEAFF.

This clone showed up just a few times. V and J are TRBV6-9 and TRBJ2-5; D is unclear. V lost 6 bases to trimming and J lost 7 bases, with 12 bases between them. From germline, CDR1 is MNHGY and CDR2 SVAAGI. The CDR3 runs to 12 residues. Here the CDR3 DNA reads TGTGCCAGCAGCTCTCGGTCGGGGACCCAGTACTTC. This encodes CASSSRSGTQYF.